The 32 T cell receptor beta chains below come from one sample, sequenced in a study of cytomegalovirus exposure and HLA in healthy donors. Use of 60 Vbeta and 13 Jbeta primers characterized the PCR. Sequencing used immunoSEQ multiplex PCR; TCRdb keeps in-frame clones, though not all of them. The sample includes more than 75,000 clones, approximately 74% seen only once; the top ten take over 5%. The sample comprised PBMCs. The receptors were gathered from a woman aged 50 to 60 in good health and CMV-seropositive.

The chain employs TRBV6-1 and TRBJ1-1; D gene uncertain. The CDR3 is 15 amino acids. Germline V gene lookup returns CDR1 MNHNS and CDR2 SASEGT. Trimming cost V 1 base and J 4 bases, with 13 bases left between them. In DNA, the CDR3 is TGTGCCAGCAGTGAAGAGGGCCGGGAGGGCACTGAAGCTTTCTTT. It yields the protein CASSEEGREGTEAFF.

The chain is built from TRBV4-1 and TRBJ1-1, with no clear D. CDR1 is MGHRA, CDR2 YSYEKL, per germline. The V and J ends lost 3 bases and 6 bases respectively, with 17 bases between them. The CDR3 contains 15 residues. In DNA, the CDR3 is TGCGCCAGCAGCCAGTCCGAGGCCGGATACCCTGAAGCTTTCTTT. Its translation: CASSQSEAGYPEAFF.

The gene calls are TRBV29-1 and TRBJ2-2, with unresolved D. Germline CDR1 is SQVTM and CDR2 is ANQGSEA. The CDR3 has 14 amino acids. Deletions cut 3 bases from V and 3 bases from J, with 11 bases between. CDR3 sequence: CSVEGSLHTGELFF. CDR3 in DNA: TGCAGCGTTGAGGGCAGCCTACACACCGGGGAGCTGTTTTTT.

This rearrangement joins TRBV5-1 to TRBJ1-5; weak D call: TRBD1 (6 bases). CDR1 and CDR2 from the germline V gene are SGHRS and YFSETQ. Trimming took 0 bases from V and 6 from J, leaving 10 bases between them. The CDR3 length is 14 residues. The CDR3 sequence: CASSLGGPSQPQHF. The DNA of the CDR3 is TGCGCCAGCAGCTTGGGGGGGCCTAGTCAGCCCCAGCATTTT.

In DNA, the CDR3 is TGTGCCAGCAGCGAAGGACTAGCGGGAGGAACCTACGAGCAGTACTTC. Encoded protein: CASSEGLAGGTYEQYF. The V and J genes are TRBV9 and TRBJ2-7; 14 bases line up with TRBD2. Germline assignment: CDR1 SGDLS and CDR2 YYNGEE. The junction had 4 bases not matched to a gene; V was cut back by 3 bases and J by 2 bases. The CDR3 is 16 amino acids.

This clone has a handful of counts. The chain has TRBV27 and TRBJ1-1; possibly TRBD1 for D (6 bases). This CDR3 contains 17 residues. The germline V and J ends were trimmed by 6 bases and 0 bases, with 20 bases remaining between them. Germline-derived CDR1 and CDR2 are MNHEY and SMNVEV (reference sequence). The CDR3 is CASRGPDRTFMNTEAFF. As DNA, the CDR3 is TGTGCCAGCAGGGGCCCAGACAGGACTTTTATGAACACTGAAGCTTTCTTT.

The chain links TRBV30 to TRBJ2-7, with 8 bases matching TRBD2. The V gene's germline CDR1 is GTSNPN and CDR2 SVGIG (reference sequence). The CDR3 consists of 14 residues. Germline trimming cut 3 bases from V and 5 bases from J; bases unmatched to any gene: 9. The CDR3 DNA follows: TGTGCCTGGAGGAATAGCGGGATAACGCACGAGCAGTACTTC. It yields the protein CAWRNSGITHEQYF.

The J gene is TRBJ1-1, the V gene TRBV6-5; D is possibly TRBD1 (6 bases). V lost 1 base, J lost 4 bases, and 10 bases lay in between. Germline-derived CDR1 and CDR2 are MNHEY and SVGAGI. The CDR3 covers 14 residues. CDR3 sequence: CASSYWGGGTEAFF. In nucleotides, the CDR3 is TGTGCCAGCAGTTACTGGGGGGGCGGCACTGAAGCTTTCTTT.

This clone was recorded a few times. The V and J genes are TRBV2 and TRBJ2-5; 7 bases agree with TRBD1. The trim removed 5 bases at V and 1 base at J, leaving 10 bases unmatched. There are 16 residues in the CDR3. Per the germline V gene, CDR1 is SNHLY and CDR2 is FYNNEI. The CDR3 loop is CASSPRGTATQETQYF. The DNA of the CDR3 is TGTGCCAGCAGTCCCCGTGGGACAGCGACCCAAGAGACCCAGTACTTC.

This rearrangement joins TRBV6-6 to TRBJ2-5, with D perhaps TRBD1 (5 bases). This CDR3 is built from 13 residues. CDR1 and CDR2 (germline): MNHNY, SVGAGI (reference sequence). V shed 7 bases and J shed 3 bases, with 12 bases lying between them. The CDR3 protein is CASNIRDEETQYF. The DNA for the CDR3 is TGTGCCAGCAATATCAGGGATGAAGAGACCCAGTACTTC.

The chain couples TRBV25-1 to TRBJ1-4; the match to TRBD1 covers 7 bases. This CDR3 comprises 16 residues. The J segment lost 3 bases and the V segment lost 3 bases, leaving 7 bases of the junction unmatched. The germline gives CDR1 MGHDK, CDR2 SYGVNS. The CDR3 region is CASSDSTGIPNEKLFF. The CDR3 DNA reads as TGTGCCAGCAGTGACTCGACAGGGATCCCTAATGAAAAACTGTTTTTT.

This clone was counted a few times. This CDR3 reads CASLPGQLNTEAFF. The CDR3 nucleotides read TGTGCCAGCCTCCCTGGACAGCTTAACACTGAAGCTTTCTTT. The V and J genes are TRBV28 and TRBJ1-1; D is possibly TRBD1 (6 bases). CDR1 and CDR2 from the germline V gene are MDHEN and SYDVKM. V shed 8 bases and J shed 2 bases, with 15 bases lying between them. There are 14 residues in the CDR3.

The chain recombines TRBV5-1 with TRBJ2-5; D unclear. Matching the DNA end better, TRBJ2-7 makes the J call doubtful. Germline V gene lookup returns CDR1 SGHRS and CDR2 YFSETQ. This CDR3 spans 14 amino acids. The CDR3 region is CASSLEEGRGEQYF. The CDR3 coding sequence is TGCGCCAGCAGCTTGGAGGAAGGCCGCGGCGAGCAGTACTTC.

CDR3 loop: CASSRGLAGKETQYF. In DNA, the CDR3 is TGTGCCAGCAGCCGGGGACTAGCGGGAAAAGAGACCCAGTACTTC. This rearrangement joins TRBV6-6 to TRBJ2-5; TRBD2 agrees at 13 bases. Trimming took 6 bases from V and 3 from J; bases not matched to a gene: 4. CDR3 length: 15 residues. The germline V gene encodes CDR1 MNHNY and CDR2 SVGAGI (reference sequence).

The chain recombines TRBV6-4 with TRBJ1-5; D might be TRBD1 (6 bases). V lost 4 bases, J lost 7 bases, and 11 bases lay in between. The CDR3 contains 13 residues. Looked up from germline, CDR1 is MRHNA and CDR2 is SNTAGT. The CDR3 region has the DNA TGTGCCAGCAGTGCCCTTCAGGGGCAGCCCCAGCATTTT. It specifies CASSALQGQPQHF.

This clone was counted only a few times. The CDR3 loop reads CASSDRFAQHF. The CDR3, as DNA: TGTGCCAGCAGCGACAGGTTTGCCCAGCATTTT. The rearrangement joins TRBV28 to TRBJ1-5; TRBD1 might be the D (6 bases). The length of the CDR3 is 11 residues. Between the trimmed V and J ends, which lost 6 bases and 11 bases, there was a span of 11 bases. Germline V lookup: CDR1 MDHEN, CDR2 SYDVKM.

The V gene is TRBV19, the J gene TRBJ1-1; TRBD1 is a possible D gene (6 bases). This CDR3 contains 13 residues. Trimming took off 8 bases at V and 0 bases at J, with 10 bases between the two ends. CDR1 is LNHDA, CDR2 SQIVND, per germline (reference sequence). CDR3 loop: CASGRGLNTEAFF. As DNA, the CDR3 is TGTGCCAGTGGGAGGGGGTTGAACACTGAAGCTTTCTTT.

This sequence joins TRBV2 and TRBJ1-5; D is ambiguous. V was pared by 0 bases and J by 1 base, with 10 bases between. CDR1 is SNHLY and CDR2 is FYNNEI in the germline V gene. This CDR3 comprises 16 residues. The CDR3, as DNA: TGTGCCAGCAGTGAAGCATTCGGGAGGAGCAATCAGCCCCAGCATTTT. This gives the protein CASSEAFGRSNQPQHF.

V gene TRBV30 combines with J gene TRBJ2-3; 9 positions agree with TRBD2. The germline gives CDR1 GTSNPN, CDR2 SVGIG (reference sequence). This CDR3 spans 14 amino acids. The J segment lost 4 bases and the V segment lost 4 bases, leaving 6 bases of the junction unmatched. This CDR3 is CAWTSGAGPDTQYF. CDR3 nucleotide sequence: TGTGCCTGGACTAGCGGGGCAGGGCCAGATACGCAGTATTTT.

The V gene is TRBV7-6, the J gene TRBJ2-5; TRBD2 is a possible D gene (6 bases). V was cut by 5 bases and J by 5 bases, with 15 bases left in between. Looked up from germline, CDR1 is SGHVS and CDR2 is FNYEAQ. The CDR3 runs to 14 residues. CDR3 coding DNA: TGTGCCAGCAGCCTACTGTCTGGGGGGGAGACCCAGTACTTC. It specifies CASSLLSGGETQYF.

This chain connects TRBV18 to TRBJ2-2, with D perhaps TRBD1 (5 bases). Germline V gives CDR1 KGHSH, CDR2 LQKENI. The CDR3 runs 14 residues. V lost 4 bases, J lost 4 bases, and 10 bases lay in between. The CDR3 sequence: CASSLLQGTGELFF. The CDR3 nucleotides are TGTGCCAGCTCACTACTCCAGGGCACCGGGGAGCTGTTTTTT.

The chain uses TRBV5-1 and TRBJ2-1, with unresolved D. The germline V gene encodes CDR1 SGHRS and CDR2 YFSETQ. The CDR3 loop spans 14 amino acids. The V gene lost 1 base and the J gene lost 10 bases, with 15 bases spanning the gap. CDR3 sequence (DNA): TGCGCCAGCAGCTTGTCCACCGATTACATCGAGCAGTTCTTC. Translated: CASSLSTDYIEQFF.

The chain uses TRBV7-2 and TRBJ1-1, with a weak D call TRBD1 (5 bases). The CDR3 consists of 15 residues. Trimming left V 4 bases short and J 0 bases short, with 12 bases between. Germline V gives CDR1 SGHTA, CDR2 FQGNSA. The CDR3 DNA follows: TGTGCCAGCAGCTCTCAGGGACTGCTGAACACTGAAGCTTTCTTT. It specifies CASSSQGLLNTEAFF.

The chain is built from TRBV11-3 and TRBJ1-1, with 8 bases that match TRBD1. The CDR3 is 14 residues long. The J segment lost 7 bases and the V segment lost 1 base, leaving 5 bases of the junction unmatched. Germline CDR1 reads SGHNT; CDR2 reads YENEEA. The CDR3 here is CASSLGDRGGEAFF. CDR3 sequence (DNA): TGTGCCAGCAGCTTAGGCGACAGGGGAGGTGAAGCTTTCTTT.

This clone was seen a handful of times. This sequence joins TRBV6-1 and TRBJ1-5; D is unclear. The CDR3 loop spans 13 amino acids. Germline CDR1 MNHNS, CDR2 SASEGT. Trimming took 8 bases from V and 2 from J, leaving 10 bases between them. CDR3 in DNA: TGTGCCAGCTATCGAGAGGGCAATCAGCCCCAGCATTTT. Its protein product is CASYREGNQPQHF.

V and J are TRBV2 and TRBJ2-2, with 11 positions matching TRBD1. The J segment lost 3 bases and the V segment lost 4 bases, leaving 1 base of the junction unmatched. The germline CDR1 and CDR2 sequences are SNHLY and FYNNEI. CDR3 size: 15 residues. In DNA form, the CDR3 reads TGTGCCAGCAGTGGGGACAGGGGGTACACCGGGGAGCTGTTTTTT. Protein sequence: CASSGDRGYTGELFF.

This clone was counted between two and nine times. The chain uses TRBV4-1 and TRBJ2-1; the D gene is possibly TRBD2 (5 bases). In germline, CDR1 is MGHRA, CDR2 YSYEKL. V was pared by 0 bases and J by 3 bases, with 12 bases between. The CDR3 loop spans 16 amino acids. The CDR3 is CASSQDYSAGYNEQFF. Written as DNA, the CDR3 is TGCGCCAGCAGCCAAGATTATAGCGCTGGCTACAATGAGCAGTTCTTC.

The rearrangement uses TRBV30 and TRBJ2-1, with 9 positions matching TRBD1. Germline CDR1 is GTSNPN and CDR2 is SVGIG (reference sequence). Germline trimming cut 5 bases from V and 4 bases from J; bases unmatched to any gene: 6. The CDR3 is made up of 14 amino acids. The CDR3 is CAWAGTGKYNEQFF. Written as DNA, the CDR3 is TGTGCCTGGGCCGGGACAGGGAAGTACAATGAGCAGTTCTTC.

This clone was seen once. The chain joins TRBV28 to TRBJ2-7; TRBD2 might be the D (5 bases). The CDR3 spans 12 residues. Trimming left V 3 bases short and J 6 bases short, with 9 bases between. Germline CDR1 and CDR2: MDHEN and SYDVKM. Written as DNA, the CDR3 is TGTGCCAGCAGTTTGAGGGTCACCGAGCAGTACTTC. Protein product: CASSLRVTEQYF.

The chain combines TRBV10-1 with TRBJ2-7, with 7 bases matching TRBD2. The CDR3 has 15 amino acids. The germline CDR1 and CDR2 sequences are WNHNN and SYGVQD (reference sequence). The trim removed 3 bases at V and 1 base at J, leaving 6 bases unmatched. DNA of the CDR3: TGCGCCAGCAGTGACAGGCTCGGGGGGTCCTACGAGCAGTACTTC. Translation gives CASSDRLGGSYEQYF.

This clone was counted between two and nine times. V and J are TRBV28 and TRBJ1-4; 7 nucleotides match TRBD1. The V and J ends lost 5 bases and 5 bases, in that order; junction bases with no gene match: 8. This CDR3 has 15 amino acids. Germline V gene sequence: CDR1 MDHEN, CDR2 SYDVKM. The CDR3 region is CASSPGTARNEKLFF. The CDR3 DNA is TGTGCCAGCAGTCCAGGGACAGCCCGCAATGAAAAACTGTTTTTT.

J is TRBJ1-2 and V is TRBV10-2, with TRBD1 identical over 9 bases. Germline CDR1 is WSHSY and CDR2 is SAAADI. The V gene end was trimmed by 7 bases and the J gene end by 7 bases; junction bases not matched to a gene: 10. The CDR3 consists of 14 residues. The CDR3 here is CASIPLGQGVGYTF. The CDR3 nucleotides read TGCGCCAGCATCCCCCTGGGACAGGGTGTTGGCTACACCTTC.